This entry describes one TCR beta chain. The data originate from a study of blood T cell repertoires in COVID-19. The data were produced by immunoSEQ multiplex PCR, yet TCRdb's version contains in-frame clones alone and is incomplete. The repertoire has about 190,000 clones, 76% of them found once; the top ten carry roughly 17%. Germline CDR1 and CDR2: LNHDA and SQIVND (reference sequence). This CDR3 has 16 residues. The V segment lost 6 bases and the J segment 1 base; nucleotides outside the gene matches: 10. Material for sequencing was PBMCs or T cells enriched from blood (not recorded which). J is TRBJ1-1 and V is TRBV19; 8 bases agree with TRBD1. The origin of this receptor is a woman aged 45-59 years with acute COVID-19. Written as DNA, the CDR3 is TGTGCCAGTAGAGATTTTCGGACAGGGACGAACACTGAAGCTTTCTTT. Encoded protein: CASRDFRTGTNTEAFF.